Listed below are T cell receptor beta chains from one sample, sequenced in a study of Ad26.COV2.S vaccination and SARS-CoV-2 variants. Measured with immunoSEQ multiplex PCR; TCRdb has only the in-frame clones, and not every one. The sample consists of 180,000 or so clones, 87% of them appearing once. The starting material was peripheral blood, obtained after recovery from COVID-19. These receptors were collected from a human donor who had recovered from COVID-19. CDR3s include the opening cysteine and the closing phenylalanine or tryptophan. Each record gives: CDR3 length, D gene, V gene, J gene, clone size, CDR3 DNA, CDR3 protein. A D gene is named only where the DNA matches it firmly. Some rows have no size entry. The others give once, few or many, or a class for an expanded clone.

len: 15; d_gene: TRBD1; v_gene: TRBV9; j_gene: TRBJ2-7; abundance: .; CDR3nt: TGTGCCAGCAGCGGGGCCGGGACAGCCTCCTACGAGCAGTACTTC; CDR3aa: CASSGAGTASYEQYF
len: 15; d_gene: .; v_gene: TRBV10-1; j_gene: TRBJ2-1; abundance: few; CDR3nt: TGCGCCAGCAGTGAGAGGGCAGGGGATTACAATGAGCAGTTCTTC; CDR3aa: CASSERAGDYNEQFF
len: 12; d_gene: .; v_gene: TRBV2; j_gene: TRBJ2-1; abundance: .; CDR3nt: TGTGCCAGCAGTGACAGCTATGATGAGCAGTTCTTC; CDR3aa: CASSDSYDEQFF
len: 16; d_gene: .; v_gene: TRBV7-9; j_gene: TRBJ1-2; abundance: .; CDR3nt: TGTGCCAGCAGCTTATTAACAAGGACAGATAACTATGGCTACACCTTC; CDR3aa: CASSLLTRTDNYGYTF
len: 14; d_gene: TRBD1; v_gene: TRBV5-1; j_gene: TRBJ2-5; abundance: .; CDR3nt: TGCGCCAGCCCCCTGGGACAGGGACAAGAGACCCAGTACTTC; CDR3aa: CASPLGQGQETQYF
len: 11; d_gene: .; v_gene: TRBV29-1; j_gene: TRBJ2-5; abundance: .; CDR3nt: TGCAGCGTTGAAGCCCCCGAGACCCAGTACTTC; CDR3aa: CSVEAPETQYF
len: 17; d_gene: .; v_gene: TRBV27; j_gene: TRBJ2-6; abundance: .; CDR3nt: TGTGCCAGCAGTTTGTCGGGGTTAAGCTCTGGGGCCAACGTCCTGACTTTC; CDR3aa: CASSLSGLSSGANVLTF
len: 12; d_gene: .; v_gene: TRBV6-5; j_gene: TRBJ1-1; abundance: .; CDR3nt: TGTGCCACAGCTTTTGGGGCCACTGAAGCTTTCTTT; CDR3aa: CATAFGATEAFF
len: 13; d_gene: TRBD1; v_gene: TRBV5-6; j_gene: TRBJ2-1; abundance: .; CDR3nt: TGTGCCAGCAGCTTTGGACAGGGGAATGAGCAGTTCTTC; CDR3aa: CASSFGQGNEQFF
len: 14; d_gene: TRBD1; v_gene: TRBV19; j_gene: TRBJ1-2; abundance: few; CDR3nt: TGTGCCAGCCGGGACAGCCCGACTAACTATGGCTACACCTTC; CDR3aa: CASRDSPTNYGYTF
len: 16; d_gene: .; v_gene: TRBV7-9; j_gene: TRBJ2-3; abundance: .; CDR3nt: TGTGCCAGCAGCTTAGTCATCACCTGGAGCACAGATACGCAGTATTTT; CDR3aa: CASSLVITWSTDTQYF
len: 13; d_gene: .; v_gene: TRBV30; j_gene: TRBJ1-5; abundance: .; CDR3nt: TGTGCCTGGAGTGCGATGGCCAATCAGCCCCAGCATTTT; CDR3aa: CAWSAMANQPQHF
len: 16; d_gene: TRBD2; v_gene: TRBV6-6; j_gene: TRBJ2-1; abundance: .; CDR3nt: TGTGCCAGCAGTTTCGAGGGGACTAGCCCCTACAATGAGCAGTTCTTC; CDR3aa: CASSFEGTSPYNEQFF
len: 16; d_gene: .; v_gene: TRBV6-5; j_gene: TRBJ1-3; abundance: .; CDR3nt: TGTGCCAGCAGTTACTCCGGCGGGGACTCTGGAAACACCATATATTTT; CDR3aa: CASSYSGGDSGNTIYF
len: 16; d_gene: .; v_gene: TRBV4-1; j_gene: TRBJ2-1; abundance: .; CDR3nt: TGCGCCAGCAGCCCTCCCCGGACAAGCTCCTACAATGAGCAGTTCTTC; CDR3aa: CASSPPRTSSYNEQFF
len: 11; d_gene: .; v_gene: TRBV7-2; j_gene: TRBJ2-7; abundance: .; CDR3nt: TGTGCCAGCAGCCTCTCCTACGAGCAGTACTTC; CDR3aa: CASSLSYEQYF
len: 17; d_gene: .; v_gene: TRBV2; j_gene: TRBJ1-3; abundance: .; CDR3nt: TGTGCCAGCTCCCTCAGGGTGGTTAGAAGCTCTGGAAACACCATATATTTT; CDR3aa: CASSLRVVRSSGNTIYF
len: 20; d_gene: .; v_gene: TRBV4-2; j_gene: TRBJ2-2; abundance: .; CDR3nt: TGTGCCAGCAGCCACCCCCTAGGGACACCGTCCATCGCGAACACCGGGGAGCTGTTTTTT; CDR3aa: CASSHPLGTPSIANTGELFF
len: 14; d_gene: .; v_gene: TRBV29-1; j_gene: TRBJ2-3; abundance: once; CDR3nt: TGCAGCATTAGAAGGCGGACCACCACAGATACGCAGTATTTT; CDR3aa: CSIRRRTTTDTQYF
len: 15; d_gene: .; v_gene: TRBV11-3; j_gene: TRBJ2-1; abundance: once; CDR3nt: TGTGCCAGCAGCTTAGATCAGGGCAACTACAATGAGCAGTTCTTC; CDR3aa: CASSLDQGNYNEQFF
len: 12; d_gene: .; v_gene: TRBV2; j_gene: TRBJ2-7; abundance: .; CDR3nt: TGTGCCAGCAGTGAACAAATTTACGAGCAGTACTTC; CDR3aa: CASSEQIYEQYF
len: 18; d_gene: TRBD2; v_gene: TRBV4-1; j_gene: TRBJ2-3; abundance: .; CDR3nt: TGCGCCAGCAGCCTAACCCCGCTAGCGGGGGAAAGCACAGATACGCAGTATTTT; CDR3aa: CASSLTPLAGESTDTQYF
len: 12; d_gene: .; v_gene: TRBV2; j_gene: TRBJ2-1; abundance: .; CDR3nt: TGTGCCAGCAGCCCGGAGGTAGCGGAGCAGTTCTTC; CDR3aa: CASSPEVAEQFF
len: 12; d_gene: .; v_gene: TRBV25-1; j_gene: TRBJ2-7; abundance: few; CDR3nt: TGTGCCAGCAGCGGGGATACCTACGAGCAGTACTTC; CDR3aa: CASSGDTYEQYF
len: 15; d_gene: .; v_gene: TRBV30; j_gene: TRBJ1-5; abundance: few; CDR3nt: TGTGCCTGGAGTGCGGGACCCTATAGCAATCAGCCCCAGCATTTT; CDR3aa: CAWSAGPYSNQPQHF
len: 15; d_gene: TRBD2; v_gene: TRBV7-9; j_gene: TRBJ2-3; abundance: .; CDR3nt: TGTGCCAGCAGTCGAGCGGGAGGGCACACAGATACGCAGTATTTT; CDR3aa: CASSRAGGHTDTQYF
len: 14; d_gene: .; v_gene: TRBV6-5; j_gene: TRBJ2-2; abundance: .; CDR3nt: TGTGCCAGCAGTTACGGCGGGTGGACCGGGGAGCTGTTTTTT; CDR3aa: CASSYGGWTGELFF
len: 15; d_gene: TRBD2; v_gene: TRBV9; j_gene: TRBJ2-3; abundance: .; CDR3nt: TGTGCCAGCAGCGTAGAGGGACTAGGAGTAGATACGCAGTATTTT; CDR3aa: CASSVEGLGVDTQYF
len: 17; d_gene: TRBD2; v_gene: TRBV5-1; j_gene: TRBJ2-2; abundance: .; CDR3nt: TGCGCCAGCAGATCGACTAGCGGGAGGGCGGCTAACGGGGAGCTGTTTTTT; CDR3aa: CASRSTSGRAANGELFF
len: 17; d_gene: TRBD2; v_gene: TRBV7-6; j_gene: TRBJ2-3; abundance: .; CDR3nt: TGTGCCAGCAGCCCAGGACTAGCGGGGGGGTTAAAAGATACGCAGTATTTT; CDR3aa: CASSPGLAGGLKDTQYF
len: 13; d_gene: .; v_gene: TRBV12-3/TRBV12-4; j_gene: TRBJ1-2; abundance: .; CDR3nt: TGTGCCAGCAGTCCCGTCGACAGATATGGCTACACCTTC; CDR3aa: CASSPVDRYGYTF
len: 15; d_gene: TRBD2; v_gene: TRBV29-1; j_gene: TRBJ2-3; abundance: .; CDR3nt: TGCAGCCCCCTACAACGGGAGGATTGCACAGATACGCAGTATTTT; CDR3aa: CSPLQREDCTDTQYF
len: 14; d_gene: .; v_gene: TRBV6-6; j_gene: TRBJ1-5; abundance: once; CDR3nt: TGTGCCAGCAGCCTGGCAGTTAGCAATCAGCCCCAGCATTTT; CDR3aa: CASSLAVSNQPQHF
len: 12; d_gene: TRBD1; v_gene: TRBV29-1; j_gene: TRBJ1-5; abundance: .; CDR3nt: TGCAGCGTTGGGACAGGGGATCAGCCCCAGCATTTT; CDR3aa: CSVGTGDQPQHF
len: 8; d_gene: .; v_gene: TRBV30; j_gene: TRBJ1-2; abundance: .; CDR3nt: TGTGCCTCGAAGTTCGGAACCTTC; CDR3aa: CASKFGTF
len: 15; d_gene: TRBD1; v_gene: TRBV7-2; j_gene: TRBJ1-1; abundance: few; CDR3nt: TGTGCCAGTGCGGGACAGGGGGCCCGGAACACTGAAGCTTTCTTT; CDR3aa: CASAGQGARNTEAFF
len: 13; d_gene: .; v_gene: TRBV5-6; j_gene: TRBJ2-4; abundance: few; CDR3nt: TGTGCCAGCAGCTTGAGGGGGAACGCCAAGGGGCACTTC; CDR3aa: CASSLRGNAKGHF